The 21 T cell receptor beta chains below all came from one sample that was sequenced in a study of cytomegalovirus exposure and HLA in healthy donors. Here immunoSEQ multiplex PCR was the method, and the copy in TCRdb shows in-frame clones only, minus some. Of fewer than 75,000 clones listed, about 95% are singletons. The sample comprised PBMCs. Receptors were obtained from a woman younger than 35 in good health and CMV-seropositive.

This chain links TRBV4-3 with TRBJ2-1; D is perhaps TRBD2 (6 bases). V was shortened by 4 bases and J by 4 bases, with 11 bases between the two germline ends. The CDR3 runs to 14 residues. The V gene's germline CDR1 is LGHNA and CDR2 YSLEER. The CDR3 DNA is TGCGCCAGCAGCCGAGACGCGGGGTACAATGAGCAGTTCTTC. Translated: CASSRDAGYNEQFF.

The rearrangement links TRBV5-4 to TRBJ1-1; 9 bases match TRBD1. The germline gives CDR1 SGHNT, CDR2 YYREEE (reference sequence). The CDR3 length is 16 residues. J lost 0 bases, V lost 4 bases, and 7 bases had no gene match. The CDR3 DNA follows: TGTGCCAGCAGCGCCTACAGGGGGCCACTGAACACTGAAGCTTTCTTT. It specifies CASSAYRGPLNTEAFF.

The chain joins TRBV6-5 to TRBJ2-7; 10 positions match TRBD1. Germline V gene lookup returns CDR1 MNHEY and CDR2 SVGAGI. CDR3 size: 15 residues. After removal of 6 bases from V and 3 bases from J, the junction contained 8 bases not matched to a gene. CDR3: CASRSGTGEGYEQYF. In DNA, the CDR3 is TGTGCCAGCAGGTCCGGGACAGGGGAGGGCTACGAGCAGTACTTC.

Only one count was recorded for this clone. The rearrangement uses TRBV7-3 and TRBJ1-1; D is uncertain. The CDR3 has 15 residues. Trimming left V 5 bases short and J 1 base short, with 14 bases between. Germline CDR1 SGHTA, CDR2 FQGTGA. CDR3 bases: TGTGCCAGCAGCCCAGCCCCGGGAGGGAACACTGAAGCTTTCTTT. Amino acid sequence: CASSPAPGGNTEAFF.

This chain links TRBV6-1 with TRBJ1-1, with D possibly matching TRBD1 (5 bases). In germline, CDR1 is MNHNS, CDR2 SASEGT. The CDR3 length is 12 residues. V lost 5 bases and J lost 6, with 10 bases in between. As DNA, the CDR3 is TGTGCCAGCAGTCGGAGGGGCGCTGAAGCTTTCTTT. Residues: CASSRRGAEAFF.

The chain carries TRBV9 and TRBJ1-1; a weak D match, TRBD1 (6 bases). The CDR3 length is 15 residues. CDR1 and CDR2 from the germline V gene are SGDLS and YYNGEE. Trimming removed 6 bases at V and 0 bases at J, with 15 bases between. CDR3 in DNA: TGTGCCAGCAATAATTACAGGGAGATGAACACTGAAGCTTTCTTT. Protein sequence: CASNNYREMNTEAFF.

J is TRBJ2-4 and V is TRBV11-3, with 13 bases aligning to TRBD2. V lost 5 bases, J lost 15 bases, and 22 bases stayed unmatched. Germline CDR1 SGHNT, CDR2 YENEEA. CDR3 length: 18 amino acids. The CDR3 here is CASSPYSKRGTSGDPRYF. CDR3 sequence (DNA): TGTGCCAGCAGCCCTTACTCAAAACGCGGGACTAGCGGGGACCCGAGGTACTTC.

The chain combines TRBV7-2 with TRBJ1-4; the D gene is possibly TRBD1 (5 bases). There are 13 residues in the CDR3. Germline V gene sequence: CDR1 SGHTA, CDR2 FQGNSA. V lost 6 bases, J lost 3 bases, and 8 bases lay in between. CDR3 DNA sequence: TGTGCCAGCAGTCCAGGGCCTAATGAAAAACTGTTTTTT. This codes for CASSPGPNEKLFF.

This chain links TRBV5-1 with TRBJ2-5, with D possibly TRBD2 on 6 matching bases. The CDR3 spans 15 residues. Germline CDR1 is SGHRS and CDR2 is YFSETQ. V shed 0 bases and J shed 2 bases, with 11 bases lying between them. The CDR3: CASSLGTGTQETQYF. The CDR3 DNA reads TGCGCCAGCAGCTTGGGAACCGGGACTCAAGAGACCCAGTACTTC.

In its sample, this clone was seen once. The chain couples TRBV7-3 to TRBJ2-1; 10 bases line up with TRBD2. The length of the CDR3 is 15 residues. Trimming cost V 2 bases and J 7 bases; bases outside gene matches: 5. CDR1 SGHTA and CDR2 FQGTGA come from the germline V gene. CDR3 in DNA: TGTGCCAGCAGCTTAGTAGCGGGAGGATGGAATGAGCAGTTCTTC. Amino acids: CASSLVAGGWNEQFF.

The rearrangement joins TRBV5-1 to TRBJ2-3; 8 bases are shared with TRBD1. This CDR3 is 16 amino acids long. J gave up 4 bases and V 0 bases, and 7 bases lay outside the gene matches. CDR1 and CDR2 (germline): SGHRS, YFSETQ. The CDR3 DNA sequence: TGCGCCAGCAGCTTGGGAGCAGGGGGCATCGCAGATACGCAGTATTTT. Protein: CASSLGAGGIADTQYF.

CDR3 residues: CASSEVYPVLSTEAFF. The CDR3 nucleotides read TGTGCCAGCAGTGAAGTTTATCCGGTTCTGAGCACTGAAGCTTTCTTT. This sequence joins TRBV25-1 and TRBJ1-1; D ambiguous. The CDR3 extends over 16 amino acids. Germline CDR1 reads MGHDK; CDR2 reads SYGVNS. The V end was cut by 2 bases, the J end by 4 bases, with 17 bases between.

The V gene is TRBV10-3, the J gene TRBJ1-2, with 7 bases aligning to TRBD1. The V segment lost 4 bases and the J segment 6 bases; nucleotides outside the gene matches: 11. The CDR3 covers 15 residues. Germline loops: CDR1 ENHRY, CDR2 SYGVKD. CDR3 amino acids: CAISVHAGGDNGYTF. The CDR3 bases are TGTGCCATCAGTGTGCACGCAGGGGGAGATAATGGCTACACCTTC.

The chain combines TRBV5-6 with TRBJ1-3; 7 bases map to TRBD1. V trimming: 4 bases; J trimming: 0 bases; junction bases outside the gene matches: 13. Germline V gene data show CDR1 as SGHDT and CDR2 as YYEEEE. The CDR3 sequence is 18 residues long. For the CDR3, the DNA is TGTGCCAGCAGCCCCGAGGGACAGTGGGATTACTCTGGAAACACCATATATTTT. Translating it yields CASSPEGQWDYSGNTIYF.

This chain links TRBV27 with TRBJ2-7; 9 nucleotides match TRBD1. The length of the CDR3 is 15 residues. Germline V CDR1 and CDR2: MNHEY, SMNVEV (reference sequence). V trimming: 5 bases; J trimming: 4 bases; junction bases outside the gene matches: 9. In DNA, the CDR3 is TGTGCCAGCAGTCTAATACAGGGGGCCGATTACGAGCAGTACTTC. The encoded protein is CASSLIQGADYEQYF.

This rearrangement joins TRBV4-2 to TRBJ2-1, with 7 positions matching TRBD2. V lost 3 bases, J lost 0 bases, and 2 bases stayed unmatched. The germline V gene encodes CDR1 LGHNA and CDR2 YNFKEQ. The CDR3 is 15 residues long. The CDR3 reads CASSHTSVSYNEQFF. CDR3 coding DNA: TGTGCCAGCAGCCATACTAGCGTCTCCTACAATGAGCAGTTCTTC.

Only one count was recorded for this clone. The chain employs TRBV4-1 and TRBJ1-1, with 10 bases that match TRBD1. CDR1 and CDR2 from the germline V gene are MGHRA and YSYEKL. Unmatched junction bases numbered 6, after V lost 4 bases and J lost 1 base. The CDR3 totals 16 residues. DNA for the CDR3: TGCGCCAGCAGCCTCTTGACAGGGGGCCAGAACACTGAAGCTTTCTTT. It specifies CASSLLTGGQNTEAFF.

CDR3 nucleotides: TGTGCCAGCAGTGTGACAGGGTCTAACTATGGCTACACCTTC. It is translated as CASSVTGSNYGYTF. The rearrangement joins TRBV25-1 to TRBJ1-2; 7 nucleotides agree with TRBD1. Germline trimming cut 4 bases from V and 0 bases from J; bases unmatched to any gene: 2. Germline CDR1 reads MGHDK; CDR2 reads SYGVNS. This CDR3 is built from 14 residues.

This sequence joins TRBV5-4 and TRBJ2-7; 9 nucleotides agree with TRBD1. The trim removed 3 bases at V and 6 bases at J, leaving 10 bases unmatched. Germline loops: CDR1 SGHNT, CDR2 YYREEE (reference sequence). The CDR3 contains 15 residues. The CDR3 loop reads CASSSPAGTGLEQYF. As DNA, the CDR3 is TGTGCCAGCAGCTCCCCCGCCGGGACAGGGCTCGAGCAGTACTTC.

The V gene is TRBV5-1, the J gene TRBJ2-1; 10 bases agree with TRBD2. The CDR3 has 15 residues. The ends lost 4 bases at V and 2 bases at J; junction bases unmatched: 3. CDR1 is SGHRS, CDR2 YFSETQ, per germline. The chain's CDR3 is CASSRTSGAYNEQFF. In nucleotides, the CDR3 is TGCGCCAGCAGCCGGACTAGCGGCGCCTACAATGAGCAGTTCTTC.

The chain links TRBV30 to TRBJ1-4; 7 bases agree with TRBD1. With 1 base clipped from V and 4 bases from J, the junction kept 6 bases outside the gene matches. The CDR3 spans 15 residues. The V gene's germline CDR1 is GTSNPN and CDR2 SVGIG (reference sequence). The CDR3 region has the DNA TGTGCCTGGAGTGCGCCGGGACAGATTAATGAAAAACTGTTTTTT. Translating it yields CAWSAPGQINEKLFF.